A selection of T cell receptor beta chains follows, all from one sample in a study of T cells in localized non-small cell lung cancer. Only in-frame clones appear in the TCRdb table, and some are missing; sequencing was by immunoSEQ multiplex PCR. There are more than 20,000 clones in the sample; approximately 86% occur only once, and roughly 14% lies in the top ten. Sequencing used peripheral blood, obtained before any cancer treatment. These receptor sequences come from a female donor of 60 years or more with stage I lung adenocarcinoma. Both conserved end residues are part of each CDR3. Fields, in order: J gene, D gene, V gene, clone size, CDR3 length, CDR3 protein, CDR3 DNA. The D gene is left open where the match is weak. A clone size is listed for some rows: how often the clone was seen (once, few, many), or a class if it is expanded.

j_gene: TRBJ1-1; d_gene: .; v_gene: TRBV5-1; abundance: .; len: 14; CDR3aa: CASAFGRLNTEAFF; CDR3nt: TGCGCCAGCGCTTTCGGACGGTTGAACACTGAAGCTTTCTTT
j_gene: TRBJ2-2; d_gene: .; v_gene: TRBV13; abundance: .; len: 16; CDR3aa: CASTALAYAGTGELFF; CDR3nt: TGTGCCAGCACCGCTTTGGCTTATGCTGGCACCGGGGAGCTGTTTTTT
j_gene: TRBJ1-2; d_gene: .; v_gene: TRBV19; abundance: .; len: 14; CDR3aa: CASSIDLQGPGYTF; CDR3nt: TGTGCCAGTAGTATAGATTTACAGGGCCCGGGCTACACCTTC
j_gene: TRBJ1-4; d_gene: TRBD1; v_gene: TRBV5-8; abundance: .; len: 16; CDR3aa: CASSRGTGDLGEKLFF; CDR3nt: TGTGCCAGCAGCCGGGGGACAGGGGACCTCGGCGAAAAACTGTTTTTT
j_gene: TRBJ1-3; d_gene: .; v_gene: TRBV5-4; abundance: .; len: 17; CDR3aa: CASSFPAPGHSGNTIYF; CDR3nt: TGTGCCAGCAGCTTTCCGGCTCCGGGACACTCTGGAAACACCATATATTTT
j_gene: TRBJ2-7; d_gene: TRBD2; v_gene: TRBV5-1; abundance: .; len: 15; CDR3aa: CASSLVVAGGYEQYF; CDR3nt: TGCGCCAGCAGCTTGGTCGTAGCGGGAGGTTACGAGCAGTACTTC
j_gene: TRBJ1-5; d_gene: .; v_gene: TRBV18; abundance: .; len: 16; CDR3aa: CASSPPSAGRDQPQHF; CDR3nt: TGTGCCAGCTCACCACCATCGGCAGGGAGGGATCAGCCCCAGCATTTT
j_gene: TRBJ2-5; d_gene: .; v_gene: TRBV5-1; abundance: once; len: 14; CDR3aa: CASSRGQIQETQYF; CDR3nt: TGCGCCAGCTCGAGAGGACAGATCCAAGAGACCCAGTACTTC
j_gene: TRBJ2-1; d_gene: .; v_gene: TRBV25-1; abundance: .; len: 13; CDR3aa: CASSRDYSDEQFF; CDR3nt: TGTGCCAGCAGTCGAGACTATTCAGACGAGCAGTTCTTC
j_gene: TRBJ1-1; d_gene: .; v_gene: TRBV15; abundance: .; len: 13; CDR3aa: CATSRDSVTEAFF; CDR3nt: TGTGCCACCAGCAGAGATAGTGTTACTGAAGCTTTCTTT
j_gene: TRBJ2-7; d_gene: TRBD1; v_gene: TRBV10-1; abundance: .; len: 12; CDR3aa: CASSEGQGKQYF; CDR3nt: TGCGCCAGCAGTGAGGGACAGGGGAAGCAGTACTTC
j_gene: TRBJ1-5; d_gene: TRBD1; v_gene: TRBV6-1; abundance: .; len: 13; CDR3aa: CASSSDRRQPQHF; CDR3nt: TGTGCCAGCAGTTCGGACAGGCGTCAGCCCCAGCATTTT
j_gene: TRBJ2-3; d_gene: TRBD1; v_gene: TRBV28; abundance: .; len: 15; CDR3aa: CASSSGTGGTDTQYF; CDR3nt: TGTGCCAGCAGTTCCGGGACAGGGGGAACAGATACGCAGTATTTT
j_gene: TRBJ2-7; d_gene: TRBD2; v_gene: TRBV5-1; abundance: .; len: 15; CDR3aa: CASSLGLAGGPEQYF; CDR3nt: TGCGCCAGCAGCTTGGGACTAGCGGGAGGGCCCGAGCAGTACTTC
j_gene: TRBJ2-1; d_gene: TRBD2; v_gene: TRBV5-6; abundance: .; len: 11; CDR3aa: CASSLGLAKFF; CDR3nt: TGTGCCAGCAGCTTGGGACTAGCGAAGTTCTTC
j_gene: TRBJ2-7; d_gene: TRBD1; v_gene: TRBV19; abundance: .; len: 15; CDR3aa: CASSIAAGGSYEQYF; CDR3nt: TGTGCCAGTAGTATAGCGGCAGGGGGCTCCTACGAGCAGTACTTC
j_gene: TRBJ1-2; d_gene: .; v_gene: TRBV29-1; abundance: .; len: 14; CDR3aa: CSASWVLRNYGYTF; CDR3nt: TGCAGCGCGTCCTGGGTCCTAAGAAACTATGGCTACACCTTC
j_gene: TRBJ2-3; d_gene: .; v_gene: TRBV4-1; abundance: once; len: 13; CDR3aa: CASSPRSEDTQYF; CDR3nt: TGCGCCAGCAGCCCTCGAAGCGAGGATACGCAGTATTTT
j_gene: TRBJ2-7; d_gene: .; v_gene: TRBV19; abundance: .; len: 14; CDR3aa: CASSMTQGRYEQYF; CDR3nt: TGTGCCAGTAGTATGACACAGGGGAGGTACGAGCAGTACTTC
j_gene: TRBJ2-2; d_gene: TRBD2; v_gene: TRBV14; abundance: .; len: 16; CDR3aa: CASRSSGEPSTGELFF; CDR3nt: TGTGCCAGCAGAAGTAGCGGGGAACCGAGCACCGGGGAGCTGTTTTTT
j_gene: TRBJ1-1; d_gene: .; v_gene: TRBV29-1; abundance: few; len: 12; CDR3aa: CSVKIGGTEAFF; CDR3nt: TGCAGCGTTAAAATCGGGGGCACTGAAGCTTTCTTT
j_gene: TRBJ2-7; d_gene: TRBD2; v_gene: TRBV6-6; abundance: .; len: 13; CDR3aa: CASNPGLAYEQYF; CDR3nt: TGTGCCAGCAACCCGGGACTAGCGTACGAGCAGTACTTC
j_gene: TRBJ2-7; d_gene: TRBD1; v_gene: TRBV18; abundance: .; len: 15; CDR3aa: CASSPDRGRSYEQYF; CDR3nt: TGTGCCAGCTCACCGGACAGGGGGCGCTCCTACGAGCAGTACTTC
j_gene: TRBJ1-1; d_gene: .; v_gene: TRBV7-6; abundance: .; len: 16; CDR3aa: CASSLGRRQPNTEAFF; CDR3nt: TGTGCCAGCAGCTTAGGAAGGAGACAGCCGAACACTGAAGCTTTCTTT
j_gene: TRBJ1-2; d_gene: .; v_gene: TRBV18; abundance: .; len: 12; CDR3aa: CASSPTEGGYTF; CDR3nt: TGTGCCAGCTCACCCACCGAGGGTGGCTACACCTTC
j_gene: TRBJ1-2; d_gene: .; v_gene: TRBV15; abundance: .; len: 14; CDR3aa: CATSRDEGGYGYTF; CDR3nt: TGTGCCACCAGCAGAGATGAGGGGGGATATGGCTACACCTTC
j_gene: TRBJ1-2; d_gene: TRBD1; v_gene: TRBV5-1; abundance: .; len: 11; CDR3aa: CASQGDYGYTF; CDR3nt: TGCGCCAGTCAGGGGGACTATGGCTACACCTTC
j_gene: TRBJ1-2; d_gene: .; v_gene: TRBV29-1; abundance: .; len: 12; CDR3aa: CSVGTPSYGYTF; CDR3nt: TGCAGCGTTGGAACTCCCTCCTATGGCTACACCTTC
j_gene: TRBJ2-3; d_gene: .; v_gene: TRBV5-1; abundance: .; len: 14; CDR3aa: CASSPTTITDTQYF; CDR3nt: TGCGCCAGCAGCCCAACGACTATCACAGATACGCAGTATTTT
j_gene: TRBJ2-7; d_gene: TRBD1; v_gene: TRBV19; abundance: .; len: 13; CDR3aa: CASRDRGIHEQYF; CDR3nt: TGTGCCAGCCGGGACAGGGGAATCCACGAGCAGTACTTC
j_gene: TRBJ1-3; d_gene: .; v_gene: TRBV6-1; abundance: .; len: 15; CDR3aa: CASSEDGYSGNTIYF; CDR3nt: TGTGCCAGCAGTGAAGACGGTTACTCTGGAAACACCATATATTTT
j_gene: TRBJ1-6; d_gene: .; v_gene: TRBV7-8; abundance: .; len: 17; CDR3aa: CASSQGPASSYNSPLHF; CDR3nt: TGTGCCAGCAGCCAGGGGCCAGCAAGCTCCTATAATTCACCCCTCCACTTT
j_gene: TRBJ1-3; d_gene: .; v_gene: TRBV7-9; abundance: .; len: 15; CDR3aa: CASSPRLGSGNTIYF; CDR3nt: TGTGCCAGCAGCCCGCGACTGGGGTCTGGAAACACCATATATTTT
j_gene: TRBJ2-5; d_gene: TRBD1; v_gene: TRBV7-8; abundance: .; len: 15; CDR3aa: CASSSEQGSQETQYF; CDR3nt: TGTGCCAGCAGCTCCGAACAGGGGTCCCAAGAGACCCAGTACTTC
j_gene: TRBJ2-1; d_gene: .; v_gene: TRBV4-1; abundance: .; len: 14; CDR3aa: CASSHLGQIIRQFF; CDR3nt: TGCGCCAGCAGCCATCTCGGACAGATCATCCGTCAGTTCTTC
j_gene: TRBJ1-1; d_gene: .; v_gene: TRBV5-4; abundance: .; len: 15; CDR3aa: CASSLEIGRNTEAFF; CDR3nt: TGTGCCAGCAGCTTGGAAATCGGAAGGAACACTGAAGCTTTCTTT
j_gene: TRBJ2-3; d_gene: .; v_gene: TRBV7-3; abundance: .; len: 15; CDR3aa: CASATGLQSTDTQYF; CDR3nt: TGTGCCAGCGCCACGGGACTTCAATCCACAGATACGCAGTATTTT
j_gene: TRBJ1-5; d_gene: .; v_gene: TRBV4-1; abundance: .; len: 15; CDR3aa: CASSHSGTGNQPQHF; CDR3nt: TGCGCCAGCAGCCATTCCGGTACAGGAAATCAGCCCCAGCATTTT
j_gene: TRBJ2-1; d_gene: TRBD1; v_gene: TRBV9; abundance: .; len: 15; CDR3aa: CASSPQGQGWDEQFF; CDR3nt: TGTGCCAGCTCGCCTCAAGGACAGGGGTGGGATGAGCAGTTCTTC
j_gene: TRBJ1-2; d_gene: .; v_gene: TRBV28; abundance: .; len: 14; CDR3aa: CASSRETITYGYTF; CDR3nt: TGTGCCAGCAGTAGGGAGACGATTACCTATGGCTACACCTTC
j_gene: TRBJ1-2; d_gene: TRBD1; v_gene: TRBV18; abundance: .; len: 14; CDR3aa: CASSRQGFFDGYTF; CDR3nt: TGTGCCAGCTCGAGACAGGGGTTCTTCGATGGCTACACCTTC
j_gene: TRBJ1-2; d_gene: .; v_gene: TRBV5-1; abundance: .; len: 13; CDR3aa: CASSLESGQGYTF; CDR3nt: TGCGCCAGCAGCTTGGAGTCAGGGCAGGGCTACACCTTC